A single sample is the source of the 14 T cell receptor beta chains below, sequenced in a study of Ad26.COV2.S vaccination and SARS-CoV-2 variants. The table came from immunoSEQ multiplex PCR; TCRdb's copy has only in-frame clones and leaves some out. The top ten clones hold less than 3.5% of a sample with around 250,000 clones, roughly 85% of them seen once. Treatment specified: over 15 received Ad26.COV2.S at low or high dose, single or two shots; 5 received placebo; per-sample allocation not given. All samples were drawn on day 63, counting from the first vaccine or placebo injection. The specimen was peripheral blood, collected in a trial of Ad26.COV2.S vaccine versus placebo. Receptor source: a person between 18 and 60 years old who received the Ad26.COV2.S COVID-19 vaccine or a placebo.

The chain combines TRBV4-1 with TRBJ2-3; 7 bases match TRBD1. V gave up 2 bases and J gave up 2 bases; unmatched junction bases: 1. Germline V CDR1 and CDR2: MGHRA, YSYEKL. The CDR3 length is 14 residues. CDR3 residues: CASSQTGVTDTQYF. In DNA form, the CDR3 reads TGCGCCAGCAGCCAAACAGGGGTCACAGATACGCAGTATTTT.

The chain recombines TRBV3-1 (or the pseudogene TRBV3-2) with TRBJ1-4, with TRBD1 identical over 7 bases. The ends lost 5 bases at V and 8 bases at J; junction bases unmatched: 8. Germline V gene data show CDR1 as LGHDT and CDR2 as YNNKEL (reference sequence). There are 14 residues in the CDR3. The CDR3 nucleotides read TGTGCCAGCAGCTCCCAGACAGGGCGAGAAAAACTGTTTTTT. This sequence encodes CASSSQTGREKLFF.

The J gene is TRBJ1-1, the V gene TRBV5-6, with D perhaps TRBD1 (5 bases). Germline CDR1 is SGHDT and CDR2 is YYEEEE. Trimming pared 1 base from V and 1 base from J, leaving 5 bases between. CDR3 size: 13 residues. The CDR3 is CASSLRGNTEAFF. CDR3 bases: TGTGCCAGCAGCTTGAGGGGGAACACTGAAGCTTTCTTT.

V usage is TRBV10-3 and J usage is TRBJ1-5; D is unclear. V lost 0 bases and J 7 bases, leaving 16 bases between the germline ends. Germline V CDR1 and CDR2: ENHRY, SYGVKD. The CDR3 sequence is 16 residues long. The CDR3 DNA reads as TGTGCCATCAGTGAGTCCCGGGCCACTTGGGGACAGCCCCAGCATTTT. Translation gives CAISESRATWGQPQHF.

This clone was seen only once. The gene calls are TRBV7-9 and TRBJ2-5; possibly TRBD1 for D (6 bases). V dropped 0 bases and J dropped 0 bases, with 17 bases sitting between them. This CDR3 is built from 18 residues. Germline CDR1 is SEHNR and CDR2 is FQNEAQ (reference sequence). The CDR3: CASSLAQWTEQYQETQYF. The CDR3 DNA reads TGTGCCAGCAGCTTAGCGCAGTGGACAGAACAATACCAAGAGACCCAGTACTTC. The full variable domain, completed using reference TRBV7-9 and TRBJ2-5, is DTGVSQNPRHKITKRGQNVTFRCDPISEHNRLYWYRQTLGQGPEFLTYFQNEAQLEKSRLLSDRFSAERPKGSFSTLEIQRTEQGDSAMYLCASSLAQWTEQYQETQYFGPGTRLLVL.

The genes are TRBV5-5 and TRBJ2-2; the match to TRBD2 covers 8 bases. The junction had 13 bases not matched to a gene; V was cut back by 4 bases and J by 5 bases. Germline-derived CDR1 and CDR2 are SGHKS and YYEKEE (reference sequence). CDR3 length: 17 residues. CDR3 nucleotide sequence: TGTGCCAGCAGCCTCCTCCGGCGGGAGGTTATTACCGGGGAGCTGTTTTTT. This sequence encodes CASSLLRREVITGELFF.

The rearrangement joins TRBV7-2 to TRBJ1-2; no reliable D call. Germline-derived CDR1 and CDR2 are SGHTA and FQGNSA. The CDR3 sequence is 12 residues long. Trimming stripped 4 bases from V and 5 bases from J, with 8 bases between. CDR3 coding DNA: TGTGCCAGCAGCTGGGCGGGGTATGGCTACACCTTC. Its translation: CASSWAGYGYTF.

The chain carries TRBV18 and TRBJ1-1; 8 bases fit TRBD1. The CDR3 runs to 15 residues. J gave up 1 base and V 5 bases, and 6 bases lay outside the gene matches. Germline CDR1 KGHSH, CDR2 LQKENI. The DNA for the CDR3 is TGTGCCAGCTCAATACAGGGGGTTGGGAACACTGAAGCTTTCTTT. This encodes CASSIQGVGNTEAFF.

This clone came up once. The V and J genes are TRBV6-5 and TRBJ2-5, with 8 bases lining up with TRBD2. J lost 2 bases, V lost 11 bases, and 7 bases had no gene match. There are 13 residues in the CDR3. Germline loops: CDR1 MNHEY, CDR2 SVGAGI. Here the CDR3 reads CAGAGGGQETQYF. In DNA form, the CDR3 reads TGTGCCGGGGCGGGGGGCGGACAAGAGACCCAGTACTTC.

This chain joins TRBV6-2 or TRBV6-3 and TRBJ2-3; D is perhaps TRBD1 (6 bases). The CDR3 has 13 residues. Trimming stripped 4 bases from V and 4 bases from J, with 9 bases between. Looked up from germline, CDR1 is MNHEY and CDR2 is SVGEGT. CDR3 residues: CASSLQGADTQYF. CDR3 coding DNA: TGTGCCAGCAGTTTACAGGGAGCAGATACGCAGTATTTT.

The V gene is TRBV10-3, the J gene TRBJ1-6; a possible D gene is TRBD1 (5 bases). V was pared by 2 bases and J by 6 bases, with 17 bases between. The CDR3 is made up of 17 amino acids. Germline values: CDR1 ENHRY, CDR2 SYGVKD. Here the CDR3 DNA reads TGTGCCATCAGTGAGGCGGGGGGGGGAATAAGTAATTCACCCCTCCACTTT. Translating gives CAISEAGGGISNSPLHF.

This clone was counted once. Written as DNA, the CDR3 is TGTGCCAGCAGCTTAAGACTTAACCAGGTCAATCAGCCCCAGCATTTT. Its protein is CASSLRLNQVNQPQHF. V usage is TRBV7-8 and J usage is TRBJ1-5, with D uncertain. V dropped 2 bases and J dropped 3 bases, with 14 bases sitting between them. Germline loops: CDR1 SGHVS, CDR2 FQNEAQ. This CDR3 region has 16 residues.

The CDR3 DNA is TGTGCCAGAAGTCGAGAGACCCAGTACTTC. Residues: CARSRETQYF. The V call is TRBV7-5, the J call TRBJ2-5; the table's D call, TRBD2, has no DNA check behind it. TRBV7-5 is deemed a pseudogene. The CDR3 extends over 10 amino acids.

The rearrangement uses TRBV5-1 and TRBJ2-2; TRBD1 agrees at 9 bases. The V and J ends lost 4 bases and 4 bases, in that order; junction bases with no gene match: 5. The CDR3 is 15 amino acids. CDR1 and CDR2 from the germline V gene are SGHRS and YFSETQ. The chain's CDR3 is CASSGGQGGTGELFF. The CDR3, as DNA: TGCGCCAGCAGCGGGGGACAGGGTGGCACCGGGGAGCTGTTTTTT.